Listed below are T cell receptor beta chains from one sample, sequenced in a study of blood T cell repertoires in COVID-19. Sequencing was performed with immunoSEQ multiplex PCR; in TCRdb, only in-frame clones are kept and a portion is missing. This table holds roughly 250,000 clones, around 83% found once. Input material: peripheral blood. Receptors originate from a woman aged 50 to 65 with acute or convalescent COVID-19. CDR3s include the opening cysteine and the closing phenylalanine or tryptophan. A D gene is named only where the DNA matches it firmly. Clone size is shown for a subset of rows, as once, few, many or a class of expanded clone.

.	TRBV2	.	TRBJ2-7	TGTGCCAGCAGGGTAGAGGGCCAGGCCTACGAGCAGTACTTC	CASRVEGQAYEQYF
.	TRBV5-1	.	TRBJ1-4	TGCGCCAGCAGCTTGGCCGGGGCAGGACAAGGGGGAAATGAAAAACTGTTTTTT	CASSLAGAGQGGNEKLFF
.	TRBV7-2	.	TRBJ1-2	TGTGCCAGCAGCTTAGGCCCCAAGAGTATTACTAACTATGGCTACACCTTC	CASSLGPKSITNYGYTF
TRBD1	TRBV29-1	.	TRBJ2-5	TGCAGCGTTACGGGACAGAACCAAGAGACCCAGTACTTC	CSVTGQNQETQYF
.	TRBV27	few	TRBJ2-5	TGTGCCAGCAGTTTATCGTGGGGGCCGGTGGAGACCCAGTACTTC	CASSLSWGPVETQYF
TRBD2	TRBV7-8	.	TRBJ2-7	TGTGCCAGCAGACTATTAGTGGCGGGGGGCTCCTACGAGCAGTACTTC	CASRLLVAGGSYEQYF
.	TRBV10-2	.	TRBJ2-1	TGCGCCAGCAGTGTTCAGGGGGGCAATGAGCAGTTCTTC	CASSVQGGNEQFF
TRBD1	TRBV7-9	once	TRBJ2-2	TGTGCCAGCAGCCAGGGACAGGGGCTTGGCGGGGAGCTGTTTTTT	CASSQGQGLGGELFF
TRBD1	TRBV3-1/TRBV3-2	.	TRBJ1-3	TGTGCCAGCAGCCAAGCCTACAGGGGTGCTACTGGAAACACCATATATTTT	CASSQAYRGATGNTIYF
TRBD1	TRBV18	.	TRBJ1-2	TGTGCCAGCTCAGGACAGGGGTATGGCTACACCTTC	CASSGQGYGYTF
.	TRBV19	once	TRBJ1-1	TGTGCCAGTAGTTCGTGGGGAGTCACTGAAGCTTTCTTT	CASSSWGVTEAFF
.	TRBV7-2	once	TRBJ1-6	TGTGCCAGTCAATCCGGGGTTGGGCCCCTCCACTTT	CASQSGVGPLHF
.	TRBV21-1	.	TRBJ2-1	TGTGCCAGCAGCAGGAATAGGGAACCAGGGGGACGGGATTTATACAATGAGCAGTTCTTC	CASSRNREPGGRDLYNEQFF
TRBD2	TRBV27	.	TRBJ2-5	TGTGCCAGCAGTTTAGGGACTAGCGGACAAGAGACCCAGTACTTC	CASSLGTSGQETQYF
.	TRBV5-6	few	TRBJ1-2	TGTGCCAGCAGCAGTAGTAACTATGGCTACACCTTC	CASSSSNYGYTF
.	TRBV20-1	.	TRBJ1-1	TGCAGTGCTAGGCGCCTCGAGGAAGCTTTCTTT	CSARRLEEAFF
.	TRBV5-1	.	TRBJ2-5	TGCGCCAGCAGCTTGCTTTCAGGGGGCGGTGGTAGCGGGAGAGGAAAGACCCAGTACTTC	CASSLLSGGGGSGRGKTQYF
TRBD2	TRBV27	.	TRBJ2-7	TGTGCCAGCAGTCCTGGGACTAGCGGGACCTACGAGCAGTACTTC	CASSPGTSGTYEQYF
TRBD2	TRBV6-2/TRBV6-3	.	TRBJ2-1	TGTGCCAGCAGCCTTCCCTCTCTAGCGGGAGAAGGCAATGAGCAGTTCTTC	CASSLPSLAGEGNEQFF
.	TRBV7-3	.	TRBJ2-3	TGTGCCACCGCGGCGCTCCGAACAGATACGCAGTATTTT	CATAALRTDTQYF